This TCR beta chain was sequenced in a study of cytomegalovirus exposure and HLA in healthy donors. Study observations and caveats: A prior analysis recorded that most TCR beta V segments were productive about 90% or about 30% of the time. Owing to their indistinguishability, certain V segments, notably TRBV6-2 and TRBV6-3, were excluded. There was a cluster of highly shared sequence variants that was likely a sequencing artifact.

Germline V CDR1 and CDR2: SGHVS, FQNEAQ. V was cut by 0 bases and J by 3 bases, with 11 bases left in between. The CDR3 runs 15 residues. Concerning this clone: Its antigen is as yet unknown.

With 60 Vbeta and 13 Jbeta primers, the PCR was carried out. Sequencing used immunoSEQ multiplex PCR; TCRdb keeps in-frame clones, though not all of them. The table records some 140,000 clones, 60% to 80% of them present only once. The chain is built from TRBV7-8 and TRBJ1-1; D call uncertain. The source is a man between 18 and 29 years old in good health and CMV-seronegative. Sequencing was done on a sample of PBMCs. For the CDR3, the DNA is TGTGCCAGCAGCTTAGCACGGTTTGGTTACACTGAAGCTTTCTTT. It encodes CASSLARFGYTEAFF.